This entry lists 32 T cell receptor beta chains sequenced from one sample in a study of blood T cell repertoires in COVID-19. The protocol was immunoSEQ multiplex PCR, while the TCRdb copy is restricted to in-frame clones and leaves out a portion. The table shows approximately 16,000 clones, with 85% to 90% occurring only once. The sample was peripheral blood. The receptors derive from a woman in her 70s in a cohort sampled during active or convalescent COVID-19.

This chain connects TRBV30 to TRBJ1-2; D not certain. This CDR3 has 13 residues. Germline V gene sequence: CDR1 GTSNPN, CDR2 SVGIG (reference sequence). Trimming removed 4 bases from V and 7 bases from J, with 16 bases in between. This CDR3 reads CAWTIVGGSGYTF. As DNA, the CDR3 is TGTGCCTGGACCATAGTAGGAGGAAGTGGCTACACCTTC.

As concerns this clone: No conserved phenylalanine or tryptophan ends this CDR3, so it is likely a read error. It is unclear where the CDR3 begins or ends on the DNA, so no DNA is shown, and the CDR3 is as TCRdb lists it. V gene TRBV6-6 combines with J gene TRBJ2-7; no DNA check was done on the table's D call, TRBD2. Germline loops: CDR1 MNHNY, CDR2 SVGAGI (reference sequence). The CDR3 numbers 9 amino acids, ends counted. This CDR3 is CASSYPVPP.

This clone was found once. The chain carries TRBV19 and TRBJ1-5, with 9 bases aligning to TRBD1. V was clipped by 7 bases and J by 8 bases; unmatched bases: 9. The CDR3 is 14 amino acids. Germline CDR1 LNHDA, CDR2 SQIVND (reference sequence). The CDR3 region has the DNA TGTGCCAGTACCTCGGGACAGGGAGTGAAGCCCCAGCATTTT. It yields the protein CASTSGQGVKPQHF.

The chain carries TRBV7-9 and TRBJ1-4; 8 bases are a match to TRBD1. Germline assignment: CDR1 SEHNR and CDR2 FQNEAQ (reference sequence). Trimming took 5 bases from V and 5 from J; bases not matched to a gene: 7. There are 15 residues in the CDR3. The CDR3 region has the DNA TGTGCCAGCAGCCCCTACAGGGGGAGAAATGAAAAACTGTTTTTT. Translating gives CASSPYRGRNEKLFF.

The genes are TRBV6-6 and TRBJ1-2; 7 bases map to TRBD1. Trimming took 7 bases from V and 0 from J; bases not matched to a gene: 5. Germline values: CDR1 MNHNY, CDR2 SVGAGI (reference sequence). This CDR3 is built from 14 residues. CDR3: CASNPTGTNYGYTF. CDR3 coding DNA: TGTGCCAGCAACCCGACAGGGACTAACTATGGCTACACCTTC.

This chain joins TRBV11-3 and TRBJ2-3, with 12 bases aligning to TRBD2. From germline, CDR1 is SGHNT and CDR2 YENEEA. The V segment lost 1 base and the J segment 3 bases; nucleotides outside the gene matches: 2. CDR3 length: 16 amino acids. CDR3 amino acids: CASSLGGLAGTDTQYF. The CDR3 region has the DNA TGTGCCAGCAGCTTAGGAGGACTAGCGGGGACAGATACGCAGTATTTT.

The rearrangement links TRBV27 to TRBJ2-7; D is undetermined. Germline V gene data show CDR1 as MNHEY and CDR2 as SMNVEV (reference sequence). The CDR3 loop spans 12 amino acids. V was cut by 4 bases and J by 6 bases, with 10 bases left in between. The CDR3 nucleotides read TGTGCCAGCAGTTCAATTCTAGGCGAGCAGTACTTC. Its protein product is CASSSILGEQYF.

This clone was recorded a few times. This chain links TRBV5-5 with TRBJ1-3; the match to TRBD1 covers 8 bases. The CDR3 length is 15 residues. Germline V gene sequence: CDR1 SGHKS, CDR2 YYEKEE (reference sequence). J lost 3 bases, V lost 3 bases, and 5 bases had no gene match. The CDR3, as DNA: TGTGCCAGCAGCTGGCAGGGGGCGAGTGGAAACACCATATATTTT. It is translated as CASSWQGASGNTIYF.

The DNA for the CDR3 is TGCGCCAGCAGCTCACAGACTAACTATGGCTACACCTTC. It is translated as CASSSQTNYGYTF. The chain couples TRBV5-1 to TRBJ1-2; D unclear. Germline V CDR1 and CDR2: SGHRS, YFSETQ. This CDR3 has 13 residues. V lost 3 bases and J lost 0, with 6 bases in between. Filled out from reference TRBV5-1 and TRBJ1-2, the complete variable domain reads KAGVTQTPRYLIKTRGQQVTLSCSPISGHRSVSWYQQTPGQGLQFLFEYFSETQRNKGNFPGRFSGRQFSNSRSEMNVSTLELGDSALYLCASSSQTNYGYTFGSGTRLTVV.

This chain uses TRBV4-1 with TRBJ1-1, with D maybe TRBD1 (5 bases). Between the trimmed V and J ends, which lost 0 bases and 5 bases, there was a span of 10 bases. The CDR3 runs 14 residues. The germline V gene has CDR1 MGHRA and CDR2 YSYEKL. Here the CDR3 reads CASSQDLGDTEAFF. The CDR3 nucleotides read TGCGCCAGCAGCCAAGATTTAGGGGATACTGAAGCTTTCTTT.

The chain carries TRBV5-1 and TRBJ2-1, with 12 bases aligning to TRBD2. Per the germline V gene, CDR1 is SGHRS and CDR2 is YFSETQ. Unmatched junction bases numbered 3, after V lost 3 bases and J lost 8 bases. The CDR3 loop spans 14 amino acids. CDR3 in DNA: TGCGCCAGCAGCTCTAGCGGGGGGGACTATGAGCAGTTCTTC. It is translated as CASSSSGGDYEQFF.

This chain connects TRBV6-1 to TRBJ1-5; the match to TRBD1 covers 8 bases. The CDR3 runs 16 residues. Germline V gives CDR1 MNHNS, CDR2 SASEGT. The V gene end was trimmed by 4 bases and the J gene end by 0 bases; junction bases not matched to a gene: 5. The CDR3 bases are TGTGCCAGCAGTGCCGGGACAGGTGGTAGCAATCAGCCCCAGCATTTT. Translated, it gives CASSAGTGGSNQPQHF.

The chain has TRBV5-1 and TRBJ2-5, with D perhaps TRBD1 (5 bases). The germline V and J ends were trimmed by 0 bases and 7 bases, with 19 bases remaining between them. Per germline, CDR1 SGHRS and CDR2 YFSETQ. The CDR3 extends over 16 amino acids. CDR3 protein: CASSLEGVRATRTQYF. In nucleotides, the CDR3 is TGCGCCAGCAGCTTGGAAGGGGTTCGAGCCACCCGGACCCAGTACTTC.

The rearrangement uses TRBV24-1 and TRBJ2-2; 7 bases match TRBD1. The germline CDR1 and CDR2 sequences are KGHDR and SFDVKD. Unmatched junction bases numbered 6, after V lost 4 bases and J lost 2 bases. The CDR3 has 16 amino acids. The DNA of the CDR3 is TGTGCCACCAGTGACCTACGACAGGGAAACACCGGGGAGCTGTTTTTT. It specifies CATSDLRQGNTGELFF.

The CDR3 here is CASSRNQGSPLHF. CDR3 in DNA: TGTGCCAGCAGCCGAAATCAGGGTTCACCCCTCCACTTT. The rearrangement links TRBV7-9 to TRBJ1-6; perhaps TRBD1 as D (5 bases). This CDR3 is 13 amino acids long. Per the germline V gene, CDR1 is SEHNR and CDR2 is FQNEAQ (reference sequence). V shed 5 bases and J shed 9 bases, with 11 bases lying between them.

The chain combines TRBV7-9 with TRBJ1-1; maybe TRBD1 (5 bases). Trimming shortened V by 6 bases and J by 1 base, and 12 bases separated the two germline ends. This CDR3 spans 14 amino acids. From germline, CDR1 is SEHNR and CDR2 FQNEAQ (reference sequence). CDR3 protein: CASRPVGQNTEAFF. CDR3 nucleotide sequence: TGTGCCAGCAGACCCGTGGGGCAGAACACTGAAGCTTTCTTT. The whole variable domain, remainder taken from reference TRBV7-9 and TRBJ1-1, is DTGVSQNPRHKITKRGQNVTFRCDPISEHNRLYWYRQTLGQGPEFLTYFQNEAQLEKSRLLSDRFSAERPKGSFSTLEIQRTEQGDSAMYLCASRPVGQNTEAFFGQGTRLTVV.

The rearrangement uses TRBV27 and TRBJ1-2; TRBD1 agrees at 8 bases. The CDR3 consists of 14 residues. Looked up from germline, CDR1 is MNHEY and CDR2 is SMNVEV (reference sequence). The trim removed 6 bases at V and 2 bases at J, leaving 5 bases unmatched. The CDR3 DNA is TGTGCCAGCAGGGCAGGGGGCCCGAACTATGGCTACACCTTC. Amino acid sequence: CASRAGGPNYGYTF.

The genes are TRBV6-2 or TRBV6-3 and TRBJ2-3, with TRBD1 matching over 7 bases. V shed 0 bases, J shed 6 bases, and the junction held 6 bases outside the gene matches. Per the germline V gene, CDR1 is MNHEY and CDR2 is SVGEGT. The CDR3 has 15 amino acids. CDR3 region: CASSYSEGGRDTQYF. Here the CDR3 DNA reads TGTGCCAGCAGTTACTCGGAAGGGGGCAGGGATACGCAGTATTTT.

V usage is TRBV10-1 and J usage is TRBJ2-7; 8 positions agree with TRBD2. V shed 0 bases and J 4 bases; nucleotides not matched to a gene: 8. This CDR3 is built from 16 residues. In germline, CDR1 is WNHNN, CDR2 SYGVQD (reference sequence). In nucleotides, the CDR3 is TGCGCCAGCAGTGAGTCGCCCAGCGGGGGAATATACGAGCAGTACTTC. Translating gives CASSESPSGGIYEQYF.

The chain links TRBV19 to TRBJ1-5, with D perhaps TRBD1 (5 bases). CDR1 and CDR2 (germline): LNHDA, SQIVND (reference sequence). The length of the CDR3 is 16 residues. Trimming removed 1 base from V and 0 bases from J, with 10 bases in between. The CDR3 spells CASSIGRGNSNQPQHF. CDR3 sequence (DNA): TGTGCCAGTAGTATAGGACGGGGGAATAGCAATCAGCCCCAGCATTTT.

This chain uses TRBV5-1 with TRBJ2-3; D is uncertain. V lost 4 bases, J lost 0 bases, and 6 bases lay in between. This CDR3 comprises 13 residues. Looked up from germline, CDR1 is SGHRS and CDR2 is YFSETQ. The CDR3 loop is CASSPLSTDTQYF. The CDR3 DNA follows: TGCGCCAGCAGCCCCCTGAGCACAGATACGCAGTATTTT.

The rearrangement uses TRBV18 and TRBJ1-1; TRBD1 agrees at 7 bases. Per germline, CDR1 KGHSH and CDR2 LQKENI. V shed 3 bases, J shed 7 bases, and the junction held 5 bases outside the gene matches. The CDR3 spans 13 residues. The CDR3 region is CASSPYRQGEAFF. The CDR3 DNA follows: TGTGCCAGCTCACCCTATAGACAGGGTGAAGCTTTCTTT.

The chain links TRBV3-1 (or the pseudogene TRBV3-2) to TRBJ1-1; weak D call: TRBD1 (5 bases). The germline V gene has CDR1 LGHDT and CDR2 YNNKEL (reference sequence). V was trimmed by 9 bases and J by 2 bases, leaving 10 bases between them. This CDR3 spans 12 amino acids. This CDR3 is CARGHCNTEAFF. DNA of the CDR3: TGTGCCAGGGGGCATTGTAACACTGAAGCTTTCTTT.

The rearrangement joins TRBV11-2 to TRBJ2-2; a possible D gene is TRBD1 (5 bases). Between the trimmed V and J ends, which lost 5 bases and 4 bases, there was a span of 11 bases. The CDR3 contains 14 residues. From germline, CDR1 is SGHAT and CDR2 FQNNGV. This CDR3 reads CASSPVDSTGELFF. In DNA form, the CDR3 reads TGTGCCAGCAGCCCCGTCGACAGCACCGGGGAGCTGTTTTTT.

This clone was observed once. The chain joins TRBV4-1 to TRBJ1-4, with TRBD1 as a possible D gene (6 bases). The CDR3 covers 14 residues. Germline V gene sequence: CDR1 MGHRA, CDR2 YSYEKL. The V and J ends lost 1 base and 10 bases respectively, with 13 bases between them. The CDR3 here is CASSQAQGLGKLFF. CDR3 coding DNA: TGCGCCAGCAGCCAAGCCCAGGGGTTGGGAAAACTGTTTTTT.

This chain uses TRBV20-1 with TRBJ1-5, with D unresolved. Germline V lookup: CDR1 DFQATT, CDR2 SNEGSKA (reference sequence). The CDR3 spans 13 residues. The ends were cut back, 3 bases at V and 9 bases at J, with 15 bases in the middle. CDR3 loop: CSASLRAEGPQHF. The CDR3 DNA follows: TGCAGTGCTAGTCTCCGGGCCGAGGGGCCCCAGCATTTT.

V usage is TRBV7-7 and J usage is TRBJ1-6, with TRBD1 identical over 8 bases. Germline V gene sequence: CDR1 SSHAT, CDR2 FNYEAQ (reference sequence). The CDR3 is 14 residues long. The ends lost 3 bases at V and 5 bases at J; junction bases unmatched: 0. CDR3 DNA: TGTGCCAGCAGCTTGGGACAGGATAATTCACCCCTCCACTTT. This codes for CASSLGQDNSPLHF.

The chain uses TRBV6-2 or TRBV6-3 and TRBJ1-1; the D is unclear. From germline, CDR1 is MNHEY and CDR2 SVGEGT. V lost 5 bases, J lost 0 bases, and 7 bases lay in between. The CDR3 is 13 amino acids. In nucleotides, the CDR3 is TGTGCCAGCAGTCTCGCTATGAACACTGAAGCTTTCTTT. It yields the protein CASSLAMNTEAFF.

The chain employs TRBV20-1 and TRBJ1-1; 8 bases line up with TRBD1. From germline, CDR1 is DFQATT and CDR2 SNEGSKA (reference sequence). CDR3 length: 11 residues. The CDR3 loop is CLQGELTEAFF. Here the CDR3 DNA reads TGCCTACAGGGGGAATTGACTGAAGCTTTCTTT.

This clone was picked up one time. V and J are TRBV20-1 and TRBJ1-5, with D hard to call. The CDR3 is 14 residues long. Germline assignment: CDR1 DFQATT and CDR2 SNEGSKA (reference sequence). Trimming removed 3 bases at V and 3 bases at J, with 12 bases between. For the CDR3, the DNA is TGCAGTGCTAGTTGGCGGAGCCTCAATCAGCCCCAGCATTTT. This translates into CSASWRSLNQPQHF.

This clone appeared a single time. The chain couples TRBV12-3 or TRBV12-4 to TRBJ2-1; D is uncertain. Trimming left V 3 bases short and J 8 bases short, with 11 bases between. This CDR3 has 13 amino acids. The CDR3 region is CASSFRLIDEQFF. In DNA form, the CDR3 reads TGTGCCAGCAGTTTCAGGTTAATAGATGAGCAGTTCTTC.

The chain combines TRBV10-3 with TRBJ1-2, with D maybe TRBD1 (6 bases). CDR1 ENHRY and CDR2 SYGVKD come from the germline V gene. The CDR3 is 13 amino acids. The V end lost 7 bases, the J end lost 4 bases, and 13 bases lay between the germline ends. The CDR3 spells CAINREPPYGYTF. CDR3 coding DNA: TGTGCCATCAACAGGGAACCCCCCTATGGCTACACCTTC.